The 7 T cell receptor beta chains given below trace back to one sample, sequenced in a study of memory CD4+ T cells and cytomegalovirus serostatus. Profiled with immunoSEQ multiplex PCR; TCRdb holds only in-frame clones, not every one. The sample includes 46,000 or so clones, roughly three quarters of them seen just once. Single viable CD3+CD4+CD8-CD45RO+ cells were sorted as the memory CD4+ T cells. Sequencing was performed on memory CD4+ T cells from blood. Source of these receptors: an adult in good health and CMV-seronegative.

CDR3 DNA: TGTGCCAGTAGTAGGGGGGCCCTCAGCAATCAGCCCCAGCATTTT. This encodes CASSRGALSNQPQHF. The rearrangement uses TRBV19 and TRBJ1-5; tentatively, D is TRBD1 (6 bases). Between the trimmed V and J ends, which lost 4 bases and 1 base, there was a span of 11 bases. Germline values: CDR1 LNHDA, CDR2 SQIVND (reference sequence). The CDR3 contains 15 residues.

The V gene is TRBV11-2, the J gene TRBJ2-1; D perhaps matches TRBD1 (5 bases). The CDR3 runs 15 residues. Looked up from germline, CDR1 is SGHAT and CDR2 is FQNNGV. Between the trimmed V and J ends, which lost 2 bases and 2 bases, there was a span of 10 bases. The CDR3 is CASSLSGLPYNEQFF. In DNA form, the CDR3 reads TGTGCCAGCAGCTTATCAGGGTTGCCCTACAATGAGCAGTTCTTC. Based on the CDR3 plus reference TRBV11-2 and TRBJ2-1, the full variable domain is EAGVAQSPRYKIIEKRQSVAFWCNPISGHATLYWYQQILGQGPKLLIQFQNNGVVDDSQLPKDRFSAERLKGVDSTLKIQPAKLEDSAVYLCASSLSGLPYNEQFFGPGTRLTVL.

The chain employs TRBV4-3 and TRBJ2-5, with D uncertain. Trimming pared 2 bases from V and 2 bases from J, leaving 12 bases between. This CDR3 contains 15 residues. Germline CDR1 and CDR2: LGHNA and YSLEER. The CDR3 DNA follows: TGCGCCAGCAGCCAATTTTACCAATCACAAGAGACCCAGTACTTC. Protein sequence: CASSQFYQSQETQYF.

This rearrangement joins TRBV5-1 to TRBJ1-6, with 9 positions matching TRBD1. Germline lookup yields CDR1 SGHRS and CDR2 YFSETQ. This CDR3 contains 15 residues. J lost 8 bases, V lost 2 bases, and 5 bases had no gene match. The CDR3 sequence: CASSLTGGWDSPLHF. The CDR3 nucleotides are TGCGCCAGCAGCTTAACAGGGGGCTGGGATTCACCCCTCCACTTT.

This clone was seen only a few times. CDR3 in DNA: TGTGCCAGCAGGAGGGGCGGGGGGCGCAGCACCGGGGAGCTGTTTTTT. Amino acids: CASRRGGGRSTGELFF. This chain connects TRBV2 to TRBJ2-2, with 8 bases that match TRBD2. From germline, CDR1 is SNHLY and CDR2 FYNNEI. CDR3 length: 16 amino acids. V lost 6 bases and J lost 4; bases outside the gene matches: 10.

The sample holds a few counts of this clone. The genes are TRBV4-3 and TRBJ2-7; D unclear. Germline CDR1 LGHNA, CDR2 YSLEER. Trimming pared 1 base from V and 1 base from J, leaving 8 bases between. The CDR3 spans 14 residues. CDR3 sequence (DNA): TGCGCCAGCAGCCAAGGTTACATTTCCTACGAGCAGTACTTC. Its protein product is CASSQGYISYEQYF.

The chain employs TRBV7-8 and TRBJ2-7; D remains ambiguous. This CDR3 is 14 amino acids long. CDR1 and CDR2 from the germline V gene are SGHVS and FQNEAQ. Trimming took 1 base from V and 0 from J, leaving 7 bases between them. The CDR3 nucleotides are TGTGCCAGCAGCTTAGTGCAAGGCTCCTACGAGCAGTACTTC. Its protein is CASSLVQGSYEQYF.